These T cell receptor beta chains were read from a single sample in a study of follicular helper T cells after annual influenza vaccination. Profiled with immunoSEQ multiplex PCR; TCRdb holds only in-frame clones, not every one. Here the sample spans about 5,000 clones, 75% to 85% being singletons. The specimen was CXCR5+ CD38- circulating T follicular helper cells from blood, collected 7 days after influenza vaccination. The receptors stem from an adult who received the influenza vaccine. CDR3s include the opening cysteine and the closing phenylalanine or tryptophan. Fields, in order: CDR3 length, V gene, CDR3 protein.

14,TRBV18,CASLPSRTNTEAFF
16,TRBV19,CASSMRVVAGNTEAFF
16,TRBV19,CASSRSAGGLQETQYF
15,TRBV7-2,CASSLDGGRNTEAFF
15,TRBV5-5,CASSLASGVTYEQYF
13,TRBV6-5,CASSSHINQPQHF
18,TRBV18,CASSPTFRQGRGNQPQHF
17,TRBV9,CASSVATSGGTWNEQFF
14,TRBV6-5,CASSYSDSAGEAFF
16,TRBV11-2,CASSATSGGLSYEQYF
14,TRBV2,CAGQSGGYTDTQYF
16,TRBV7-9,CASSPTAGGASSPLHF
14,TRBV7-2,CASSAPGAGQPQHF
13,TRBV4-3,CASSPGYPNTIYF
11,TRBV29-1,CSVGETYEQYF
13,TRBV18,CASSLGLNTEAFF
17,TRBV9,CASSVAGGGGSGNIQYF
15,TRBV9,CASSPRQGVNEKLFF
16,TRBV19,CASSIDRTGSYNEQFF
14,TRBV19,CASSLWGGNQPQHF
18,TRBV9,CASSVNPGLAGGADTQYF
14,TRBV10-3,CAISGNRGDTEAFF
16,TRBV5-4,CASRLAGTGVYNEQFF
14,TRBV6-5,CASRETADLYGYTF
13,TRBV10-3,CAISTGQGDEQYF
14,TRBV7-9,CASSRDLNTGELFF
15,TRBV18,CASSRPGSTRGEQYF
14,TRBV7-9,CASSIRDSSYGYTF
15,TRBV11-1,CASSPTEAANEKLFF
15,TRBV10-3,CAISVGLSRSYEQYF
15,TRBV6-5,CASSYSGDSGQPQHF
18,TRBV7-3,CASSSNHNAAAWPYEQYF
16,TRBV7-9,CASSWGDYRRSYEQYF
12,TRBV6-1,CASRKTTGELFF
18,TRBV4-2,CASSHRGSTGGSTDTQYF
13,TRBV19,CASSYRRVDGYTF
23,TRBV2,CASKGIFLGNTRPTGISGNTIYF
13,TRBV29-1,CSVAGTGSYEQYF
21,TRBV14,CASSQVPATSGGSLAKNIQYF
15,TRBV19,CASSIMGQGPNEQFF
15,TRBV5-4,CASSPLLMRAGEQYF
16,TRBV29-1,CSVGGQGITGANVLTF
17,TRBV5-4,CASSPQFGGRGSETQYF
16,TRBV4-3,CASSPSSGRGADTQYF
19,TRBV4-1,CASSQDRGLQGPVNEKLFF
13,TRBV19,CASRTTGVYGYTF
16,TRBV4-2,CASSQGLLAGGSVLDF
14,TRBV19,CASSIEPGRDGYTF
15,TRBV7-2,CASSLGVSPGEKLFF
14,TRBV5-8,CASRLDSTNQPQHF
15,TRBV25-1,CATRTGQGGNTEAFF